This T cell receptor beta chain was sequenced for a study of blood T cell repertoires in COVID-19. TCRdb keeps only in-frame clones here, not all; method: immunoSEQ multiplex PCR. This table has roughly 200,000 clones, almost 90% appearing once. V lost 3 bases to trimming and J lost 8 bases, with 16 bases between them. The germline gives CDR1 MNHNS, CDR2 SASEGT. The CDR3 runs to 15 residues. Material: peripheral blood. The chain recombines TRBV6-1 with TRBJ1-4; D is possibly TRBD1 (5 bases). This sequence originates from a man aged 45-65 years with acute or convalescent COVID-19. The CDR3 DNA follows: TGTGCCAGCAGTGATGCGGAAGGGGTGGGAGAAAAACTGTTTTTT. This encodes CASSDAEGVGEKLFF.